Below are 29 T cell receptor beta chains sequenced from a single sample in a study of T cell responses to AZD1222 COVID-19 vaccine. Using immunoSEQ multiplex PCR, the repertoire was profiled, and TCRdb retains in-frame clones only, with some absent. The data contain 83,000 or so clones, roughly 90% of them singletons. Material: peripheral blood, obtained 28 days after the second AZD1222 dose. These receptors originate from an adult who received the AZD1222 COVID-19 vaccine.

This clone was recorded once. The chain uses TRBV10-3 and TRBJ2-3, with a possible D match to TRBD1 (6 bases). The CDR3 length is 15 residues. Germline V gene lookup returns CDR1 ENHRY and CDR2 SYGVKD. V dropped 11 bases and J dropped 2 bases, with 20 bases sitting between them. The DNA for the CDR3 is TGTGCCTCAAGTTGGGACACCCGATCCACAGATACGCAGTATTTT. Translating gives CASSWDTRSTDTQYF.

The rearrangement uses TRBV2 and TRBJ2-7; D is perhaps TRBD2 (5 bases). The CDR3 runs to 13 residues. Germline V lookup: CDR1 SNHLY, CDR2 FYNNEI. Trimming pared 11 bases from V and 1 base from J, leaving 15 bases between. Written as DNA, the CDR3 is TGTGCCTTAACGGGGTGGGATTCCTACGAGCAGTACTTC. It translates to CALTGWDSYEQYF.

This clone was seen only a few times. This sequence joins TRBV11-2 and TRBJ2-2; no clear D. V was shortened by 1 base and J by 5 bases, with 20 bases between the two germline ends. This CDR3 has 18 amino acids. CDR1 SGHAT and CDR2 FQNNGV come from the germline V gene. The CDR3 bases are TGTGCCAGCAGCTTAGCCATGGCCCTTGAAGGCGAAACCGGGGAGCTGTTTTTT. Translating gives CASSLAMALEGETGELFF.

The genes are TRBV24-1 and TRBJ2-7, with D possibly matching TRBD2 (6 bases). Germline V lookup: CDR1 KGHDR, CDR2 SFDVKD. The CDR3 runs 13 residues. With 3 bases removed from V and 4 bases from J, the gap between germline ends came to 9 bases. The CDR3 loop reads CATSDTSSYEQYF. The CDR3 nucleotides read TGTGCCACCAGTGATACTAGCAGTTACGAGCAGTACTTC.

V usage is TRBV7-3 and J usage is TRBJ1-3, with a tentative D call TRBD1 (5 bases). Trimming pared 5 bases from V and 0 bases from J, leaving 23 bases between. This CDR3 is 19 amino acids long. Per germline, CDR1 SGHTA and CDR2 FQGTGA. CDR3 sequence: CASSLHRDCSLLSGNTIYF. The DNA for the CDR3 is TGTGCCAGCAGCCTACACCGGGACTGCAGTCTACTCTCTGGAAACACCATATATTTT.

The V call is TRBV19, the J call TRBJ2-5; no clear D. V was trimmed by 1 base and J by 5 bases, leaving 14 bases between them. The CDR3 is 15 amino acids. Germline lookup yields CDR1 LNHDA and CDR2 SQIVND (reference sequence). The CDR3 loop is CASSIALWSAETQYF. The DNA of the CDR3 is TGTGCCAGTAGTATAGCCCTGTGGTCTGCGGAGACCCAGTACTTC.

The rearrangement uses TRBV13 and TRBJ1-6; no clear D. Per the germline V gene, CDR1 is PRHDT and CDR2 is FYEKMQ (reference sequence). The CDR3 is 13 amino acids. Trimming left V 7 bases short and J 3 bases short, with 7 bases between. CDR3 amino acids: CASKPNYNSPLHF. The DNA for the CDR3 is TGTGCCAGCAAGCCGAACTATAATTCACCCCTCCACTTT.

This chain joins TRBV24-1 and TRBJ2-3; 9 nucleotides line up with TRBD2. CDR3 length equals 17 residues. Germline V CDR1 and CDR2: KGHDR, SFDVKD. V was clipped by 0 bases and J by 2 bases; unmatched bases: 5. CDR3 in DNA: TGTGCCACCAGTGATTTGTCGTCTAGCGGGATCACAGATACGCAGTATTTT. It codes for CATSDLSSSGITDTQYF.

The chain links TRBV5-6 to TRBJ2-1; D is unresolved. This CDR3 region has 13 residues. Trimming removed 0 bases from V and 1 base from J, with 2 bases in between. Germline CDR1 SGHDT, CDR2 YYEEEE. The CDR3 loop reads CASSLGSYNEQFF. The DNA for the CDR3 is TGTGCCAGCAGCTTGGGGTCCTACAATGAGCAGTTCTTC.

In the case of this clone: The DNA is left out, because the CDR3 cannot be placed on it with certainty; the CDR3 is given as TCRdb lists it. The genes are TRBV4-1 and TRBJ2-3; no check of the table's D call, TRBD2, against the DNA was made. The CDR3 extends over 15 residues, inclusive of both ends. Germline V gene sequence: CDR1 MGHRA, CDR2 YSYEKL. The CDR3 loop reads CASSTSAGAYYTQYF.

The chain links TRBV11-2 to TRBJ1-5, with 8 nucleotides matching TRBD1. CDR1 and CDR2 from the germline V gene are SGHAT and FQNNGV. After removal of 0 bases from V and 2 bases from J, the junction contained 6 bases not matched to a gene. The CDR3 totals 17 residues. The CDR3 bases are TGTGCCAGCAGCTTAGACGCAGGGGGCGCGGGCAATCAGCCCCAGCATTTT. Its translation is CASSLDAGGAGNQPQHF. The full variable domain, completed using reference TRBV11-2 and TRBJ1-5, is EAGVAQSPRYKIIEKRQSVAFWCNPISGHATLYWYQQILGQGPKLLIQFQNNGVVDDSQLPKDRFSAERLKGVDSTLKIQPAKLEDSAVYLCASSLDAGGAGNQPQHFGDGTRLSIL.

V is TRBV25-1 and J is TRBJ2-2; the D is unclear. With 5 bases removed from V and 0 bases from J, the gap between germline ends came to 4 bases. Germline values: CDR1 MGHDK, CDR2 SYGVNS. The CDR3 loop spans 13 amino acids. The CDR3 loop reads CASSPSNTGELFF. The CDR3 DNA sequence: TGTGCCAGCAGTCCTTCGAACACCGGGGAGCTGTTTTTT.

The chain has TRBV13 and TRBJ2-7, with unresolved D. CDR3 size: 14 residues. The V end lost 0 bases, the J end lost 0 bases, and 6 bases lay between the germline ends. Per germline, CDR1 PRHDT and CDR2 FYEKMQ (reference sequence). The CDR3, as DNA: TGTGCCAGCAGCTTAGGTGGATCCTCCTACGAGCAGTACTTC. As protein: CASSLGGSSYEQYF.

In its sample, this clone was seen once. The V and J genes are TRBV6-5 and TRBJ1-1; unclear D gene. Germline V lookup: CDR1 MNHEY, CDR2 SVGAGI. V was trimmed by 6 bases and J by 3 bases, leaving 11 bases between them. This CDR3 comprises 13 residues. CDR3 coding DNA: TGTGCCAGCAGGCACACGTGGGACACTGAAGCTTTCTTT. Protein: CASRHTWDTEAFF.

This clone was seen just once. The rearrangement uses TRBV15 and TRBJ1-5; D is unresolved. Germline V lookup: CDR1 LNHNV, CDR2 YYDKDF (reference sequence). This CDR3 contains 15 residues. V lost 0 bases, J lost 7 bases, and 13 bases lay in between. The CDR3 DNA follows: TGTGCCACCAGCAGAGATACGGCAGGAGAACAGCCCCAGCATTTT. This sequence encodes CATSRDTAGEQPQHF.

CDR3 nucleotides: TGTGCCAGTAGTACAGGGGGAGGCACAGATACGCAGTATTTT. It is translated as CASSTGGGTDTQYF. The chain employs TRBV19 and TRBJ2-3; 7 bases are shared with TRBD1. Trimming removed 4 bases from V and 1 base from J; junction bases left unmatched: 2. There are 14 residues in the CDR3. Germline CDR1 reads LNHDA; CDR2 reads SQIVND (reference sequence).

V and J are TRBV2 and TRBJ2-5; the D gene is possibly TRBD1 (6 bases). CDR3 length: 15 residues. V lost 6 bases and J lost 5, with 19 bases in between. The germline CDR1 and CDR2 sequences are SNHLY and FYNNEI. Written as DNA, the CDR3 is TGTGCCAGCAGGGACTCCCAGGGGTTTAGGGAGACCCAGTACTTC. Its translation is CASRDSQGFRETQYF.

This chain uses TRBV7-2 with TRBJ2-3; 10 positions agree with TRBD2. V trimming: 2 bases; J trimming: 6 bases; junction bases outside the gene matches: 5. Germline V lookup: CDR1 SGHTA, CDR2 FQGNSA. This CDR3 is 15 amino acids long. This chain's CDR3 is CASSLQIAGGDTQYF. In DNA, the CDR3 is TGTGCCAGCAGCTTACAGATAGCGGGAGGTGATACGCAGTATTTT.

This sequence joins TRBV29-1 and TRBJ2-7; 10 bases map to TRBD2. Trimming cost V 6 bases and J 5 bases; bases outside gene matches: 10. The germline V gene encodes CDR1 SQVTM and CDR2 ANQGSEA. The CDR3 is 14 residues long. CDR3 sequence: CSVLTSGAVDEQYF. In nucleotides, the CDR3 is TGCAGCGTCCTCACTAGCGGGGCGGTCGACGAGCAGTACTTC.

This sequence joins TRBV7-6 and TRBJ2-3; 7 bases match TRBD2. Per germline, CDR1 SGHVS and CDR2 FNYEAQ. The CDR3 consists of 11 residues. Germline trimming cut 6 bases from V and 8 bases from J; bases unmatched to any gene: 2. CDR3 amino acids: CASSGGSTQYF. CDR3 bases: TGTGCCAGCAGTGGCGGGAGTACGCAGTATTTT. The whole variable domain, filled in from reference TRBV7-6 and TRBJ2-3, reads GAGVSQSPRYKVTKRGQDVALRCDPISGHVSLYWYRQALGQGPEFLTYFNYEAQQDKSGLPNDRFSAERPEGSISTLTIQRTEQRDSAMYRCASSGGSTQYFGPGTRLTVL.

The rearrangement uses TRBV18 and TRBJ2-3; tentatively, D is TRBD1 or TRBD2 (6 bases each). The CDR3 is made up of 15 amino acids. V was clipped by 4 bases and J by 0 bases, with 11 bases between them. The germline V gene has CDR1 KGHSH and CDR2 LQKENI. CDR3 protein: CASSRPGASTDTQYF. Here the CDR3 DNA reads TGTGCCAGCTCACGACCGGGGGCTAGCACAGATACGCAGTATTTT.

The V call is TRBV19, the J call TRBJ2-5; D possibly matches TRBD1 or TRBD2 (6 bases each). The V gene's germline CDR1 is LNHDA and CDR2 SQIVND (reference sequence). Between the trimmed V and J ends, which lost 2 bases and 3 bases, there was a span of 10 bases. This CDR3 is 14 amino acids long. Here the CDR3 DNA reads TGTGCCAGTAGTATAAGGGGGGAAAAAGAGACCCAGTACTTC. It is translated as CASSIRGEKETQYF.

The genes are TRBV3-1 (or the pseudogene TRBV3-2) and TRBJ2-3; TRBD2 aligns across 14 bases. The CDR3 length is 17 residues. V lost 1 base to trimming and J lost 4 bases; unmatched junction nucleotides: 4. Germline values: CDR1 LGHDT, CDR2 YNNKEL (reference sequence). The CDR3 nucleotides are TGTGCCAGCAGCCAAGGGACTAGCGGGAGGCGACCAGATACGCAGTATTTT. Protein: CASSQGTSGRRPDTQYF.

A note on this clone: Different DNA sequences within this sample yield the same CDR3. The J gene is TRBJ1-1, the V gene TRBV6-5, with 7 bases fitting TRBD1. V lost 2 bases to trimming and J lost 5 bases; unmatched junction nucleotides: 5. This CDR3 spans 14 amino acids. Germline assignment: CDR1 MNHEY and CDR2 SVGAGI. For the CDR3, the DNA is TGTGCCAGCAGTTACGACAGGGTTGGGACTGAAGCTTTCTTT. This sequence encodes CASSYDRVGTEAFF.

CDR3 in amino acids: CASTTEAVTGTTEAFF. The CDR3 DNA reads as TGTGCCAGCACCACCGAAGCCGTGACAGGGACCACTGAAGCTTTCTTT. V is TRBV28 and J is TRBJ1-1; TRBD1 agrees at 7 bases. The J segment lost 4 bases and the V segment lost 7 bases, leaving 15 bases of the junction unmatched. The CDR3 runs 16 residues. From germline, CDR1 is MDHEN and CDR2 SYDVKM.

The rearrangement uses TRBV5-4 and TRBJ1-2, with D unclear. Germline V lookup: CDR1 SGHNT, CDR2 YYREEE (reference sequence). This CDR3 region has 14 residues. Between the trimmed V and J ends, which lost 4 bases and 6 bases, there was a span of 16 bases. CDR3 bases: TGTGCCAGCAGCCTGTCCCAGGCTTGGGATGGCTACACCTTC. Protein sequence: CASSLSQAWDGYTF.

For the CDR3, the DNA is TGTGCCTGGAGTGGGTCAGGGGTTAATGAAAAACTGTTTTTT. Translating it yields CAWSGSGVNEKLFF. The chain uses TRBV30 and TRBJ1-4, with D tentatively TRBD1 (6 bases). The length of the CDR3 is 14 residues. Germline V gene data show CDR1 as GTSNPN and CDR2 as SVGIG (reference sequence). Trimming removed 1 base from V and 4 bases from J, with 10 bases in between.

The chain has TRBV28 and TRBJ2-1, with 16 bases aligning to TRBD2. Germline CDR1 and CDR2: MDHEN and SYDVKM. The CDR3 spans 19 residues. The trim removed 5 bases at V and 9 bases at J, leaving 16 bases unmatched. For the CDR3, the DNA is TGTGCCAGCAGTAACGACACCGGGACTAGCGGGAGGGCCGCAGGTGAGCAGTTCTTC. Translating gives CASSNDTGTSGRAAGEQFF. Full variable domain (missing parts from reference TRBV28 and TRBJ2-1): DVKVTQSSRYLVKRTGEKVFLECVQDMDHENMFWYRQDPGLGLRLIYFSYDVKMKEKGDIPEGYSVSREKKERFSLILESASTNQTSMYLCASSNDTGTSGRAAGEQFFGPGTRLTVL.

The chain is built from TRBV7-6 and TRBJ2-7, with TRBD2 as a possible D gene (6 bases). V was shortened by 4 bases and J by 7 bases, with 26 bases between the two germline ends. The CDR3 loop spans 17 amino acids. The V gene's germline CDR1 is SGHVS and CDR2 FNYEAQ. The DNA for the CDR3 is TGTGCCAGCAGCTCCGGCGACCTAGCGAGAGTCCGTCGAGAGCAGTACTTC. It codes for CASSSGDLARVRREQYF.